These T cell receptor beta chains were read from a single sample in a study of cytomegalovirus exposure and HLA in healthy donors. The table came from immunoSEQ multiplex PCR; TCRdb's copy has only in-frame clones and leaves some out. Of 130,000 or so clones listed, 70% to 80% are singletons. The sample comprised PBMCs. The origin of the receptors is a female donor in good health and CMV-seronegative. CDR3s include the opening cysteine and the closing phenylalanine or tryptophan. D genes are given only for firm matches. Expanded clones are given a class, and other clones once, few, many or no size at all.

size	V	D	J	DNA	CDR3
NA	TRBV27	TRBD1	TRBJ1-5	TGTGCCAGCGGGCACAGGGGAGACAATCAGCCCCAGCATTTT	CASGHRGDNQPQHF
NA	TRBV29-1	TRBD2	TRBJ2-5	TGCAGCGTCGACGTGACTAGCGGGAGTTGGGGATACCAAGAGACCCAGTACTTC	CSVDVTSGSWGYQETQYF
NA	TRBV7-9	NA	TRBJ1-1	TGTGCCAGCAGCCCCAGGGTGTGGACTGAAGCTTTCTTT	CASSPRVWTEAFF
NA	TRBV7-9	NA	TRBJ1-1	TGTGCCAGCAGCTTTGATTCCGGGCAGGGTGAAGCTTTCTTT	CASSFDSGQGEAFF
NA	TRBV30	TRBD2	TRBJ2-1	TGTGCCTGGACCATACCTAGCGGGAGAGGATCCAATGAGCAGTTCTTC	CAWTIPSGRGSNEQFF
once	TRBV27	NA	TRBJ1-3	TGTGCCAGCAGTTTATTTCCCCCTCTCTCGGGAGGGTGGGACACCATATATTTT	CASSLFPPLSGGWDTIYF
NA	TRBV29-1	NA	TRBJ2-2	TGCAGCGTTGAGAGGGAACGTCCGGGGGAGCTGTTTTTT	CSVERERPGELFF
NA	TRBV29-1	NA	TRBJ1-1	TGCAGCGGACTCCAGGGGAGAAACACTGAAGCTTTCTTT	CSGLQGRNTEAFF
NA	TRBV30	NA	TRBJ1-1	TGTGCCTGGAGTGTTCGGAGCATGAACACTGAAGCTTTCTTT	CAWSVRSMNTEAFF
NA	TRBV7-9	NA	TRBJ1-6	TGTGCCAGCACCCATACTCGAGATTCACCCCTCCACTTT	CASTHTRDSPLHF
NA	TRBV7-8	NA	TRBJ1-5	TGTGCCAGCAGCCCCAGGGAAAATAGCAATCAGCCCCAGCATTTT	CASSPRENSNQPQHF
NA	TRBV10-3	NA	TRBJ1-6	TGTGCCATCAGTGAGTCGGGGCCAGGCTCCAATAATTCACCCCTCCACTTT	CAISESGPGSNNSPLHF
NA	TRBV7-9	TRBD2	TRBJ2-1	TGTGCCAGCAGCCTACGGGAGGGGAGCTCCTACAATGAGCAGTTCTTC	CASSLREGSSYNEQFF
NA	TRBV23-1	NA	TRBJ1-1	TGCGCCAGCAGGGAGGCCCCGAACACTGAAGCTTTCTTT	CASREAPNTEAFF
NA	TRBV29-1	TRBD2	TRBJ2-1	TGCAGCTCCGGGTTAGCGGGAGGGCCTAATGAGCAGTTCTTC	CSSGLAGGPNEQFF
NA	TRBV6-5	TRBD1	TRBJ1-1	TGTGCCAGCAGCTCCCTAACAGGGGTGCTTGAAGCTTTCTTT	CASSSLTGVLEAFF
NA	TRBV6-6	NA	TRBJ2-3	TGTGCCAGCACCTTGCGGATGTACACAGATACGCAGTATTTT	CASTLRMYTDTQYF
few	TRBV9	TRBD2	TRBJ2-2	TGTGCCAGCAGCTCATATCCGGGGGGAACCCATTCGAACACCGGGGAGCTGTTTTTT	CASSSYPGGTHSNTGELFF
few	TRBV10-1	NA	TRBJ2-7	TGCGCCAGCAGTGACGGACAGACCTACGAGCAGTACTTC	CASSDGQTYEQYF
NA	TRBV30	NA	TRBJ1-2	TGTGCCTGGCTTCTGCAGGGCTATGGCTACACCTTC	CAWLLQGYGYTF
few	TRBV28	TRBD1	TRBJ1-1	TGTGCCAGCAGTTCGGGACAGGTTCGTGAAGCTTTCTTT	CASSSGQVREAFF
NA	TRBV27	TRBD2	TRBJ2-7	TGTGCCAGCAGTTTGCCCGGACTAGCAAGGGAGCAGTACTTC	CASSLPGLAREQYF
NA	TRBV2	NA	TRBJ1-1	TGTGCCAGCGGCAAGCGGTTGGGGGGGAACACTGAAGCTTTCTTT	CASGKRLGGNTEAFF
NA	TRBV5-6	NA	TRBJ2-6	TGTGCCTCCGCAACTTCTGGGGCCAACGTCCTGACTTTC	CASATSGANVLTF
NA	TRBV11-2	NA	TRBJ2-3	TGTGCCAGCAGCTTGGAGGGACCTACGCAGTATTTT	CASSLEGPTQYF
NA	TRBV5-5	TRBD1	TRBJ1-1	TGTGCCAGCAGCTCGGGACAGGGAGGCACTGAAGCTTTCTTT	CASSSGQGGTEAFF
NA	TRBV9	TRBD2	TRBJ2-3	TGTGCCAGCAGCGCGACTAGCGGGAGGGCAGATACGCAGTATTTT	CASSATSGRADTQYF
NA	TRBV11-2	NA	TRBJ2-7	TGTGCCAGCAGCTTAGGTTCTATCCCCGTGGGGCGAGGCTACGAGCAGTACTTC	CASSLGSIPVGRGYEQYF
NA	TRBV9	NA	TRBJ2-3	TGTGCCAGCAGCGTACAGGCCACAGATACGCAGTATTTT	CASSVQATDTQYF
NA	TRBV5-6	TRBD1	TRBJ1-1	TGTGCCAGCAGCACAGGACAGGGGTTGAACACTGAAGCTTTCTTT	CASSTGQGLNTEAFF
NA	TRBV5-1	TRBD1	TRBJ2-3	TGCGCCAGCAGCACTGGACAGGAGACCACAGATACGCAGTATTTT	CASSTGQETTDTQYF
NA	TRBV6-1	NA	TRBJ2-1	TGTGCCAGCAGCCCCCTAACTCCGGGAAATGAGCAGTTCTTC	CASSPLTPGNEQFF
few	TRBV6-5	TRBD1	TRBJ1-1	TGTGCCAGCAGCTTGGGACAGTTGAACACTGAAGCTTTCTTT	CASSLGQLNTEAFF
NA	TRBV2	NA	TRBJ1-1	TGTGCCAGCAGTTTCTTGGCTGGGACAACAGGCCCGACCACTGAAGCTTTCTTT	CASSFLAGTTGPTTEAFF
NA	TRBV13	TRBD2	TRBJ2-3	TGTGCCAGCAGCTTATGGGGGGCTAGCGGGAGACCAGATACGCAGTATTTT	CASSLWGASGRPDTQYF